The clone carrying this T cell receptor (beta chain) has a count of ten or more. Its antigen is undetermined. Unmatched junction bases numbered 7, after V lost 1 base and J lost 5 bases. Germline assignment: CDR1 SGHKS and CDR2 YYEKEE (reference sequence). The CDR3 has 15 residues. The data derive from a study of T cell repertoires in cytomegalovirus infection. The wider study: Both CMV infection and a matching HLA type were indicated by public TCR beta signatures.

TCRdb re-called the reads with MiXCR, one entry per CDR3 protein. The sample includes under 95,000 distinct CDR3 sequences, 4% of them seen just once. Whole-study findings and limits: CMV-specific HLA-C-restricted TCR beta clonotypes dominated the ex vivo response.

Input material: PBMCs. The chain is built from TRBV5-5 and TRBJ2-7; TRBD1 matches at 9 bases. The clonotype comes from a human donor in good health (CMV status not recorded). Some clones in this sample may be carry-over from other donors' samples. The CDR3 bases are TGTGCCAGCAGCTTGCCCCGGACAGGGGTCGACGAGCAGTACTTC. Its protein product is CASSLPRTGVDEQYF. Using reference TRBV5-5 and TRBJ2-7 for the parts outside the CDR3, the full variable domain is DAGVTQSPTHLIKTRGQQVTLRCSPISGHKSVSWYQQVLGQGPQFIFQYYEKEERGRGNFPDRFSARQFPNYSSELNVNALLLGDSALYLCASSLPRTGVDEQYFGPGTRLTVT.